This is a list of T cell receptor beta chains from one sample in a study of blood T cell repertoires in COVID-19. Sequenced by immunoSEQ multiplex PCR; TCRdb stores in-frame clones only, minus some. The sample includes more than 150,000 clones, 80% to 90% of them seen just once. The sample consisted of peripheral blood. The origin of the receptors is a man aged 65 to 85 with active or convalescent COVID-19. CDR3s include the opening cysteine and the closing phenylalanine or tryptophan.

CDR3 | J | V
CAWSGQNNYNSPLHF | TRBJ1-6 | TRBV30
CSVGQGATNEKLFF | TRBJ1-4 | TRBV29-1
CASSGAGTGGYEQYF | TRBJ2-7 | TRBV5-1
CASSQAGGDRGRELFF | TRBJ1-4 | TRBV4-3
CASSFRTGVASSTGELFF | TRBJ2-2 | TRBV27
CASSPGQSPSTF | TRBJ1-2 | TRBV11-2
CASSRTGPRNQPQHF | TRBJ1-5 | TRBV28
CASRPGGYGYTF | TRBJ1-2 | TRBV28
CASSSDRGQPQHF | TRBJ1-5 | TRBV5-8
CASSTTSGRGWEQYF | TRBJ2-7 | TRBV6-6
CASTPGGWNEQFF | TRBJ2-1 | TRBV19
CASSIIATAAYEQYF | TRBJ2-7 | TRBV19
CASSPTGFETQYF | TRBJ2-5 | TRBV3-1/TRBV3-2
CASMAGAGTEAFF | TRBJ1-1 | TRBV10-1
CASSLGLNTGELFF | TRBJ2-2 | TRBV14
CASSILGQGIAQYF | TRBJ2-7 | TRBV19
CASSLGTGLKPQHF | TRBJ1-5 | TRBV27
CASSLAVRGTGELFF | TRBJ2-2 | TRBV7-2
CASSFRGNTEAFF | TRBJ1-1 | TRBV5-1
CASSYWRSTDTQYF | TRBJ2-3 | TRBV6-5
CASSQEEWGGTEAFF | TRBJ1-1 | TRBV3-1/TRBV3-2
CASTRDRAYYGYTF | TRBJ1-2 | TRBV5-1
CASSYSGANYGYTF | TRBJ1-2 | TRBV6-5
CASSLGSGSNQPQHF | TRBJ1-5 | TRBV11-2
CASSYPQGVRPQHF | TRBJ1-5 | TRBV6-2/TRBV6-3
CASSAGDKGYGYTF | TRBJ1-2 | TRBV18
CASSPPNRGEKLFF | TRBJ1-4 | TRBV18
CASSPADRGGMNTEAFF | TRBJ1-1 | TRBV9
CASSLSGNYGYTF | TRBJ1-2 | TRBV12-3/TRBV12-4
CASSPSNGRSTDTQYF | TRBJ2-3 | TRBV18
CASSLRTSGSSTDTQYF | TRBJ2-3 | TRBV5-1
CASTRTGGGGYEQYF | TRBJ2-7 | TRBV5-8
CASSDVGQLEAFF | TRBJ1-1 | TRBV2
CASSPGQLPTNYGYTF | TRBJ1-2 | TRBV18
CASSSLTGGDNEQFF | TRBJ2-1 | TRBV7-2
CASSTGRPGLAGTDTQYF | TRBJ2-3 | TRBV5-1
CASSVRLTSPLHF | TRBJ1-6 | TRBV9
CATSDTRQGPNTEAFF | TRBJ1-1 | TRBV24-1
CASSVGTEGSNQPQHF | TRBJ1-5 | TRBV7-2
CASSSRTGTTNTGELFF | TRBJ2-2 | TRBV6-2/TRBV6-3
CASSFYSTEAFF | TRBJ1-1 | TRBV19
CASSLASGYEQYF | TRBJ2-7 | TRBV5-1
CASSLAPSGQNNEQFF | TRBJ2-1 | TRBV7-6
CASSVEDGQGGAFF | TRBJ1-1 | TRBV9
CASSQTEDTSGNTIYF | TRBJ1-3 | TRBV19
CASNQIRMAGRMNTEAFF | TRBJ1-1 | TRBV2